This is a list of T cell receptor beta chains from one sample in a study of PD-1 blockade in classical Hodgkin lymphoma. Sequencing was performed with immunoSEQ multiplex PCR; in TCRdb, only in-frame clones are kept and a portion is missing. The table records approximately 70,000 clones, around 93% of them present only once. The sequencing here drew on peripheral blood mononuclear cells (PBMCs), taken at baseline. The receptors originated from a human donor with classical Hodgkin lymphoma. Each CDR3 is given with its conserved first and last residue. D genes are given only for firm matches. Only part of the rows carry a size: once, few, many, or a class if the clone is expanded.

.	TRBV6-5	.	TRBJ1-5	CASTQRDGDQPQHF	TGTGCCAGCACCCAAAGGGACGGGGATCAGCCCCAGCATTTT
.	TRBV7-6	once	TRBJ1-1	CASSPLRGEDTEAFF	TGTGCCAGCAGCCCCCTCAGGGGTGAGGACACTGAAGCTTTCTTT
.	TRBV11-1	.	TRBJ2-7	CASSLAAVYEQYF	TGTGCCAGCAGCTTAGCTGCGGTCTACGAGCAGTACTTC
.	TRBV6-5	.	TRBJ2-7	CASSYQGIGSYEQYF	TGTGCCAGCAGTTACCAGGGGATTGGCTCCTACGAGCAGTACTTC
TRBD1	TRBV5-1	once	TRBJ1-5	CASSLVRARQGVPSNQPQHF	TGCGCCAGCAGCTTGGTGAGGGCGAGACAGGGGGTCCCTAGCAATCAGCCCCAGCATTTT
TRBD1	TRBV6-5	.	TRBJ1-2	CASSDRGRRYGYTF	TGTGCCAGCAGCGACAGGGGGCGTCGATATGGCTACACCTTC
TRBD1	TRBV5-4	.	TRBJ2-7	CASSLTQGAYEQYF	TGTGCCAGCAGCTTGACCCAGGGGGCCTACGAGCAGTACTTC
TRBD1	TRBV2	once	TRBJ2-7	CASSGDRGLYEQYF	TGTGCCAGCAGTGGTGACAGGGGTCTCTACGAGCAGTACTTC
TRBD2	TRBV2	.	TRBJ2-1	CASSEFSGGYNEQFF	TGTGCCAGCAGTGAATTTAGCGGGGGTTACAATGAGCAGTTCTTC
.	TRBV6-5	once	TRBJ1-1	CASSIPRVTEAFF	TGTGCCAGCAGTATACCCAGGGTCACTGAAGCTTTCTTT
TRBD2	TRBV19	.	TRBJ2-2	CASRSEGLAETGELFF	TGTGCCAGTAGGTCGGAGGGACTAGCCGAAACCGGGGAGCTGTTTTTT
.	TRBV29-1	.	TRBJ2-7	CSVDRGGGEQYF	TGCAGCGTTGATCGCGGCGGAGGCGAGCAGTACTTC
.	TRBV11-3	.	TRBJ1-1	CASSLSGMGNTEAFF	TGTGCCAGCAGCTTAAGTGGGATGGGGAACACTGAAGCTTTCTTT
TRBD2	TRBV7-9	.	TRBJ2-1	CASSFPPGLAHNEQFF	TGTGCCAGCAGCTTTCCGCCGGGACTAGCCCACAATGAGCAGTTCTTC
.	TRBV28	.	TRBJ2-6	CASSFTFRSGANVLTF	TGTGCCAGCAGTTTCACGTTCCGCTCTGGGGCCAACGTCCTGACTTTC
.	TRBV9	few	TRBJ1-2	CASSPATGGPNYGYTF	TGTGCCAGCAGCCCCGCCACGGGGGGCCCGAACTATGGCTACACCTTC
.	TRBV2	.	TRBJ2-5	CASGRTSGALAQTQYF	TGTGCCAGCGGGAGGACGTCGGGAGCACTTGCGCAGACCCAGTACTTC
TRBD1	TRBV6-6	.	TRBJ2-1	CASSYFRGTGNEQFF	TGTGCCAGCAGTTACTTCAGGGGGACAGGGAATGAGCAGTTCTTC
TRBD1	TRBV6-5	.	TRBJ1-1	CASTDRGVENTEAFF	TGTGCCAGCACCGACAGGGGAGTGGAGAACACTGAAGCTTTCTTT
.	TRBV5-1	once	TRBJ2-7	CASSLGSVEGAYEQYF	TGCGCCAGCAGCTTGGGCAGCGTGGAGGGGGCGTACGAGCAGTACTTC
.	TRBV11-2	.	TRBJ2-7	CASSFTPYDYEQYF	TGTGCCAGCAGCTTTACCCCCTACGACTACGAGCAGTACTTC
TRBD2	TRBV7-8	.	TRBJ2-7	CASRPRGGGYEQYF	TGTGCCAGCAGACCCCGGGGGGGCGGCTACGAGCAGTACTTC
TRBD1	TRBV27	few	TRBJ2-7	CASWTGDRRHEQYF	TGTGCCAGCTGGACAGGGGACAGAAGGCACGAGCAGTACTTC